This record concerns one TCR beta chain sequence. These data are taken from a study of cytomegalovirus exposure and HLA in healthy donors. PCR involved 60 Vbeta and 13 Jbeta primers. TCRdb's table, derived via immunoSEQ multiplex PCR, lists solely in-frame clones and lacks some. The sample records some 130,000 clones, 79% being singletons. V was clipped by 5 bases and J by 5 bases, with 16 bases between them. Germline CDR1 is SSHAT and CDR2 is FNYEAQ (reference sequence). This CDR3 has 15 amino acids. This clonotype was obtained from a man between 35 and 55 years old in good health and CMV-seropositive. Sequencing was done on a sample of PBMCs. The gene calls are TRBV7-7 and TRBJ2-1; perhaps TRBD2 as D (5 bases). The CDR3 sequence is CASSPTRSRDNEQFF. In nucleotides, the CDR3 is TGTGCCAGCAGCCCAACTAGGTCCCGGGACAATGAGCAGTTCTTC.